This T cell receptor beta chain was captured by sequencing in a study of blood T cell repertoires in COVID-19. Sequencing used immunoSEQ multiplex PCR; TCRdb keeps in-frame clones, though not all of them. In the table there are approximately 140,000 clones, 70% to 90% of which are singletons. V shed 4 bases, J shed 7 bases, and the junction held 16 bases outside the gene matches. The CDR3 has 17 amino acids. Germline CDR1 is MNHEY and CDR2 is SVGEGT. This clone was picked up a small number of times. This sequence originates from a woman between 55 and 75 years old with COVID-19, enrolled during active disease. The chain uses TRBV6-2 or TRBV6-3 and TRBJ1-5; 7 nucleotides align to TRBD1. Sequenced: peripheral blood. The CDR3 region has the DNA TGTGCCAGCAGTTCTCGCCCAACCGGGACAGTAAACCAGCCCCAGCATTTT. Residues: CASSSRPTGTVNQPQHF.